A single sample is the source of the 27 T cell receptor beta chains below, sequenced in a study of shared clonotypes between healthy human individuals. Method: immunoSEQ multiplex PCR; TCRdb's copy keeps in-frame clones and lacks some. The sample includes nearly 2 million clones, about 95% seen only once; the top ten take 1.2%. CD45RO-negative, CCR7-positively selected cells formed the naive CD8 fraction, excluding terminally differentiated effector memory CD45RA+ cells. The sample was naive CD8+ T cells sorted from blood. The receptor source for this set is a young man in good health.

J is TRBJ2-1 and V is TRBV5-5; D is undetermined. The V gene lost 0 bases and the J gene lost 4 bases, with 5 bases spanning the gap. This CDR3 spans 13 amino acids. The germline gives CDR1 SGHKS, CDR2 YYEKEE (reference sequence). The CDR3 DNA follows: TGTGCCAGCAGCTTGGGAGCTTACAATGAGCAGTTCTTC. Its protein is CASSLGAYNEQFF.

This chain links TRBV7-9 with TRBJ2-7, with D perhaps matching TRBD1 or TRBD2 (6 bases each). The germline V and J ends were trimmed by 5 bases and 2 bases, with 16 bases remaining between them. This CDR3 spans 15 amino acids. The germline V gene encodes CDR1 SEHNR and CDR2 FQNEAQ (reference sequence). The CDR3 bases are TGTGCCAGCAGCGCGGCAACCGGGGGCCCCTACGAGCAGTACTTC. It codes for CASSAATGGPYEQYF.

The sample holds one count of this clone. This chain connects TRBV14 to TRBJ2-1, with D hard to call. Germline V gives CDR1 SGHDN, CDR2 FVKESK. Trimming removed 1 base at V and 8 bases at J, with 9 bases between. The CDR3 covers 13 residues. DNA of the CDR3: TGTGCCAGCAGCCAAGTGGATGGCGATGAGCAGTTCTTC. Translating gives CASSQVDGDEQFF.

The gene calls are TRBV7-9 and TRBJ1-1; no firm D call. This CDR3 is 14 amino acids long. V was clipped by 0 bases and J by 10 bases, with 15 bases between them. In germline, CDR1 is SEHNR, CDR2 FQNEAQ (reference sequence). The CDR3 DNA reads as TGTGCCAGCAGCTTAGCCCCGGTTGAGGGCCGAGCTTTCTTT. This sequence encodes CASSLAPVEGRAFF.

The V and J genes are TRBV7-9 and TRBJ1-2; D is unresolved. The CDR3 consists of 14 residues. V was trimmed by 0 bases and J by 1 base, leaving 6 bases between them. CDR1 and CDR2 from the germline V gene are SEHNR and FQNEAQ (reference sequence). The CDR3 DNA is TGTGCCAGCAGCTTAGCAGACGGTAACTATGGCTACACCTTC. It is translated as CASSLADGNYGYTF. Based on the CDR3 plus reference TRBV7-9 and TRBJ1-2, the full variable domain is DTGVSQNPRHKITKRGQNVTFRCDPISEHNRLYWYRQTLGQGPEFLTYFQNEAQLEKSRLLSDRFSAERPKGSFSTLEIQRTEQGDSAMYLCASSLADGNYGYTFGSGTRLTVV.

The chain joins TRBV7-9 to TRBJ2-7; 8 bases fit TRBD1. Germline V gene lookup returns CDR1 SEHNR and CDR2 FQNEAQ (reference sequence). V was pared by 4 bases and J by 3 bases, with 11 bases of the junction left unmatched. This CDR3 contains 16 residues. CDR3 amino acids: CASSSPPGQAFYEQYF. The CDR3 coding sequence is TGTGCCAGCAGCTCCCCTCCGGGACAGGCATTCTACGAGCAGTACTTC.

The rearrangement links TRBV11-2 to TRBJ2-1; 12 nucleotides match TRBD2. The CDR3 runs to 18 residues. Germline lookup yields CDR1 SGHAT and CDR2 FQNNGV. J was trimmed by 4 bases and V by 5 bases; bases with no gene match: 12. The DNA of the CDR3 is TGTGCCAGCAGCAGGAACGCACTAGCGGGGGGACCATACAATGAGCAGTTCTTC. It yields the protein CASSRNALAGGPYNEQFF.

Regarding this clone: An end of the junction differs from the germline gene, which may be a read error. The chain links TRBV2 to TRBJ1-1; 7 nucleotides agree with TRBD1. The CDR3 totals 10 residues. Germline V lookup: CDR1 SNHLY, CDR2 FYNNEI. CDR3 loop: CASSSGQLTF. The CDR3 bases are TGTGCCAGCAGTTCGGGACAGTTGACATTT.

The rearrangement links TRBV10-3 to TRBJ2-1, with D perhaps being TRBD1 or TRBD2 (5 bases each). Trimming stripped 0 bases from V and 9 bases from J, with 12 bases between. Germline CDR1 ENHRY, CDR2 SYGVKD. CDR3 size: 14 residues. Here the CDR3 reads CAISESVGAPEQFF. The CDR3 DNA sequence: TGTGCCATCAGTGAGTCTGTCGGGGCCCCTGAGCAGTTCTTC.

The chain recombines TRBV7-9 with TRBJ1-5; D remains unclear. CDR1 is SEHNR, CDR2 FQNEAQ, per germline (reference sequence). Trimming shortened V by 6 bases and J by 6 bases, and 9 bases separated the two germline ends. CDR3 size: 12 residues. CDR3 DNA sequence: TGTGCCAGCAGTACCGGTCGTCAGCCCCAGCATTTT. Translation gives CASSTGRQPQHF.

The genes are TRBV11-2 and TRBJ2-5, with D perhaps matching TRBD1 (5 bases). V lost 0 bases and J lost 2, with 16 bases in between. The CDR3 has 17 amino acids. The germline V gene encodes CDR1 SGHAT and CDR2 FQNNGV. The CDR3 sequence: CASSLEFQGGLQETQYF. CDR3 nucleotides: TGTGCCAGCAGCTTAGAGTTCCAGGGTGGTCTGCAAGAGACCCAGTACTTC.

This CDR3 is CASSFEGSAETQYF. CDR3 DNA: TGTGCCAGCAGCTTCGAGGGGAGCGCAGAGACCCAGTACTTC. The chain recombines TRBV7-8 with TRBJ2-5, with D perhaps being TRBD1 or TRBD2 (5 bases each). V lost 3 bases and J 4 bases, leaving 12 bases between the germline ends. The CDR3 spans 14 residues. Germline V gives CDR1 SGHVS, CDR2 FQNEAQ.

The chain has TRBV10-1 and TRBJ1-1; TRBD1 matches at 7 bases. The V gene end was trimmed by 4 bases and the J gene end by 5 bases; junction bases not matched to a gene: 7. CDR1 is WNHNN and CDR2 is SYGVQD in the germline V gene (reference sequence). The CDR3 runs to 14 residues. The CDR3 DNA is TGCGCCAGCAGTGGACAGGGAGAAGGGACTGAAGCTTTCTTT. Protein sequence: CASSGQGEGTEAFF.

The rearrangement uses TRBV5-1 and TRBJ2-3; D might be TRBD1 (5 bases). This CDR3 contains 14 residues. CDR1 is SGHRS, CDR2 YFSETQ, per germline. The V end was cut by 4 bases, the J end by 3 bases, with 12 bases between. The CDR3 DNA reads TGCGCCAGCAGCAGGGGTGGCGGTACAGATACGCAGTATTTT. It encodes CASSRGGGTDTQYF.

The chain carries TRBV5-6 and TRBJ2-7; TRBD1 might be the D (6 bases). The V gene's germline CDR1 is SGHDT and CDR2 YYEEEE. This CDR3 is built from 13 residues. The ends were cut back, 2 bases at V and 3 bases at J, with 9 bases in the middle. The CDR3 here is CASSFGQLYEQYF. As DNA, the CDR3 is TGTGCCAGCAGCTTTGGACAGCTCTACGAGCAGTACTTC.

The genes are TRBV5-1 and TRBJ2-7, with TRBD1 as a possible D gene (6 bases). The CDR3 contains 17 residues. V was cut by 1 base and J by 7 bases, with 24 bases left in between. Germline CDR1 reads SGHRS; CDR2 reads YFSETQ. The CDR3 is CASSLKLGRGESGEQYF. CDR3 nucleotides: TGCGCCAGCAGCTTGAAGTTAGGCAGGGGCGAATCGGGGGAGCAGTACTTC.

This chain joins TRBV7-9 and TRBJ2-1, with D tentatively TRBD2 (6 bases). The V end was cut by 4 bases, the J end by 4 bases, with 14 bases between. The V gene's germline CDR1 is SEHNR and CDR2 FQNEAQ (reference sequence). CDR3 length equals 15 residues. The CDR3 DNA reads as TGTGCCAGCAGCTCGGGACTCCCCCCTTACAATGAGCAGTTCTTC. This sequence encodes CASSSGLPPYNEQFF. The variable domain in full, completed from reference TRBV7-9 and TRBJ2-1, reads DTGVSQNPRHKITKRGQNVTFRCDPISEHNRLYWYRQTLGQGPEFLTYFQNEAQLEKSRLLSDRFSAERPKGSFSTLEIQRTEQGDSAMYLCASSSGLPPYNEQFFGPGTRLTVL.

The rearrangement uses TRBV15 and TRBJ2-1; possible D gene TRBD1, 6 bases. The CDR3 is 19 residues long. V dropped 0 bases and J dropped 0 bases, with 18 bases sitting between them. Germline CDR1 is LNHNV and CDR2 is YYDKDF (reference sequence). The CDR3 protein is CATSREGAGGESSYNEQFF. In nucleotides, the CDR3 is TGTGCCACCAGCAGAGAGGGGGCGGGTGGGGAGAGCTCCTACAATGAGCAGTTCTTC.

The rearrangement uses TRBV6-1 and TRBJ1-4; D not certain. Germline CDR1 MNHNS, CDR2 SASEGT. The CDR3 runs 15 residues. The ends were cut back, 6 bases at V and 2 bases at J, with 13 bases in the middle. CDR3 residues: CASSVLIMTNEKLFF. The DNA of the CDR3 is TGTGCCAGCAGCGTTCTCATTATGACTAATGAAAAACTGTTTTTT.

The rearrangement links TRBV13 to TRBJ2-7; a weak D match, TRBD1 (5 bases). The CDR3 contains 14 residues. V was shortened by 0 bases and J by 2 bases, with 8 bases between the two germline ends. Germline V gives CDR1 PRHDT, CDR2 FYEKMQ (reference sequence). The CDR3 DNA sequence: TGTGCCAGCAGCTTAGGGGACACCACCTACGAGCAGTACTTC. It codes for CASSLGDTTYEQYF.

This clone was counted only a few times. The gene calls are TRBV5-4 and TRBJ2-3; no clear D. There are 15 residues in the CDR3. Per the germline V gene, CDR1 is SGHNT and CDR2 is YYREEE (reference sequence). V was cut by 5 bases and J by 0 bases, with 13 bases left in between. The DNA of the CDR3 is TGTGCCAGCAGTCTTGGAACGGATAGCACAGATACGCAGTATTTT. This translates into CASSLGTDSTDTQYF.

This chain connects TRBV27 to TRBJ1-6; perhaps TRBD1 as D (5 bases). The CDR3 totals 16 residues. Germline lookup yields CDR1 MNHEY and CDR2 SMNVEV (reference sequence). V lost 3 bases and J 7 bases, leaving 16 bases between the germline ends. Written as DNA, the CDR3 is TGTGCCAGCAGTTTTGCCCCCGGGACGGCCAATTCACCCCTCCACTTT. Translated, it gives CASSFAPGTANSPLHF.

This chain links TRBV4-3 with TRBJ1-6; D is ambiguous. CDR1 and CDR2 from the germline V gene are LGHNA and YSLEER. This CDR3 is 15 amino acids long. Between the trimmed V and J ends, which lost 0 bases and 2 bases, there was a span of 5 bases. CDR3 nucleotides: TGCGCCAGCAGCCAAGAGGACCCCTATAATTCACCCCTCCACTTT. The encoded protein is CASSQEDPYNSPLHF.

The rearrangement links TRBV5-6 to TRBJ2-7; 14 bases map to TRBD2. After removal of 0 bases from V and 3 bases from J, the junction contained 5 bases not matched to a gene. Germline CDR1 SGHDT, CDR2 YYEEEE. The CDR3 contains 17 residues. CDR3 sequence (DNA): TGTGCCAGCAGCTTGGCGGGACTAGCGGGAGAGAACTACGAGCAGTACTTC. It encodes CASSLAGLAGENYEQYF.

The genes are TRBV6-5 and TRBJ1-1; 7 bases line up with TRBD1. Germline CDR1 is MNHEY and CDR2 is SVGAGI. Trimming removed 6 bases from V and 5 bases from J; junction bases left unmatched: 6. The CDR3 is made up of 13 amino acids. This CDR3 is CASSLTGVTEAFF. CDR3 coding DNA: TGTGCCAGCAGCCTAACAGGGGTTACTGAAGCTTTCTTT.

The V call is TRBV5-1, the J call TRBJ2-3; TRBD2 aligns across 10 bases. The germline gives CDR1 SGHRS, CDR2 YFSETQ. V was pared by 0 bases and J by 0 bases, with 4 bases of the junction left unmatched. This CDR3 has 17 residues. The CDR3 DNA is TGCGCCAGCAGCTTGGGACTAGCGGGCGTGAGCACAGATACGCAGTATTTT. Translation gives CASSLGLAGVSTDTQYF. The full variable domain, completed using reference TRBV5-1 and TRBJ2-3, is KAGVTQTPRYLIKTRGQQVTLSCSPISGHRSVSWYQQTPGQGLQFLFEYFSETQRNKGNFPGRFSGRQFSNSRSEMNVSTLELGDSALYLCASSLGLAGVSTDTQYFGPGTRLTVL.

The CDR3 coding sequence is TGTGCCAGCAGCGAGATTCTTTCCGGGACTAACACTGAAGCTTTCTTT. Translating it yields CASSEILSGTNTEAFF. The genes are TRBV7-9 and TRBJ1-1, with D perhaps TRBD1 (5 bases). The CDR3 is 16 amino acids. The germline V gene encodes CDR1 SEHNR and CDR2 FQNEAQ (reference sequence). V lost 5 bases and J lost 2, with 18 bases in between.